One and the same sample provided the 17 T cell receptor beta chains below, sequenced in a study of T cell responses to AZD1222 COVID-19 vaccine. The assay was immunoSEQ multiplex PCR, and TCRdb's table has in-frame clones only and misses some. The sample carries some 150,000 clones, approximately 88% recorded once. Material: peripheral blood, obtained on day 0 of AZD1222 vaccination. These receptor sequences come from an adult in good health.

This clone came up once. J is TRBJ2-1 and V is TRBV5-1, with a tentative D call TRBD2 (6 bases). From germline, CDR1 is SGHRS and CDR2 YFSETQ. Trimming stripped 5 bases from V and 3 bases from J, with 15 bases between. The CDR3 consists of 15 residues. The CDR3 sequence is CASSSRSGHYNEQFF. CDR3 nucleotide sequence: TGCGCCAGCAGTTCCCGCAGCGGGCACTACAATGAGCAGTTCTTC.

The V gene is TRBV2, the J gene TRBJ1-4, with a tentative D call TRBD1 (6 bases). Trimming left V 2 bases short and J 7 bases short, with 14 bases between. There are 15 residues in the CDR3. In germline, CDR1 is SNHLY, CDR2 FYNNEI. The CDR3 sequence: CASSEMGGRGEKLFF. DNA for the CDR3: TGTGCCAGCAGTGAAATGGGGGGGCGAGGTGAAAAACTGTTTTTT.

This chain uses TRBV28 with TRBJ1-2, with D hard to call. This CDR3 region has 14 residues. Between the trimmed V and J ends, which lost 4 bases and 3 bases, there was a span of 12 bases. Germline V CDR1 and CDR2: MDHEN, SYDVKM. The CDR3 protein is CASSSPPLYYGYTF. The CDR3 bases are TGTGCCAGCAGTTCCCCCCCGCTCTACTATGGCTACACCTTC.

This clone was seen only once. A read error may produce the germline difference seen at one junction end. The V and J genes are TRBV7-2 and TRBJ2-1; 9 nucleotides agree with TRBD2. Germline V lookup: CDR1 SGHTA, CDR2 FQGNSA. The CDR3 is 17 amino acids. The CDR3 DNA is TGTGCCGGCAGCTCCCCCCTCGGCGGGAGGGCTGGAAATGAGCAGTTCTTC. The encoded protein is CAGSSPLGGRAGNEQFF.

The chain has TRBV6-2 or TRBV6-3 and TRBJ1-1; TRBD1 matches at 7 bases. Germline assignment: CDR1 MNHEY and CDR2 SVGEGT. CDR3 length: 14 amino acids. V shed 5 bases, J shed 1 base, and the junction held 4 bases outside the gene matches. The CDR3, as DNA: TGTGCCAGCAGTAGTAACAGGGGGAACACTGAAGCTTTCTTT. Protein sequence: CASSSNRGNTEAFF.

The chain couples TRBV10-3 to TRBJ1-1; 8 bases agree with TRBD1. Germline trimming cut 4 bases from V and 6 bases from J; bases unmatched to any gene: 7. The CDR3 is 14 residues long. Looked up from germline, CDR1 is ENHRY and CDR2 is SYGVKD. The CDR3 protein is CAISVGQGGPEAFF. The CDR3 region has the DNA TGTGCCATCAGTGTTGGACAGGGTGGCCCTGAAGCTTTCTTT.

The chain couples TRBV7-9 to TRBJ1-1, with D hard to call. V was trimmed by 1 base and J by 1 base, leaving 10 bases between them. CDR1 SEHNR and CDR2 FQNEAQ come from the germline V gene (reference sequence). The CDR3 consists of 15 residues. The CDR3 DNA follows: TGTGCCAGCAGCTTAGATGTCATAGGGAACACTGAAGCTTTCTTT. This codes for CASSLDVIGNTEAFF. The full variable domain, its missing parts supplied by reference TRBV7-9 and TRBJ1-1, is DTGVSQNPRHKITKRGQNVTFRCDPISEHNRLYWYRQTLGQGPEFLTYFQNEAQLEKSRLLSDRFSAERPKGSFSTLEIQRTEQGDSAMYLCASSLDVIGNTEAFFGQGTRLTVV.

CDR3 amino acids: CASSQDRGRGQPQHF. The DNA of the CDR3 is TGTGCCAGCAGCCAAGATCGGGGGAGGGGTCAGCCCCAGCATTTT. The rearrangement uses TRBV4-2 and TRBJ1-5; D perhaps matches TRBD1 (5 bases). This CDR3 has 15 amino acids. Germline V gene lookup returns CDR1 LGHNA and CDR2 YNFKEQ. Trimming pared 0 bases from V and 6 bases from J, leaving 12 bases between.

V usage is TRBV4-1 and J usage is TRBJ1-6; no definite D call. The CDR3 has 16 amino acids. Germline CDR1 is MGHRA and CDR2 is YSYEKL. The ends were cut back, 1 base at V and 2 bases at J, with 9 bases in the middle. This chain's CDR3 is CASSQAEGTYNSPLHF. The CDR3 DNA reads as TGCGCCAGCAGCCAAGCAGAGGGAACCTATAATTCACCCCTCCACTTT.

The chain couples TRBV5-1 to TRBJ1-1; TRBD1 aligns across 7 bases. V trimming: 2 bases; J trimming: 1 base; junction bases outside the gene matches: 5. This CDR3 is built from 15 residues. CDR1 SGHRS and CDR2 YFSETQ come from the germline V gene. CDR3 in amino acids: CASSFTGVGNTEAFF. The CDR3 DNA reads TGCGCCAGCAGCTTTACAGGGGTGGGGAACACTGAAGCTTTCTTT.

The chain uses TRBV6-1 and TRBJ1-5; a weak D match, TRBD1 (5 bases). Trimming stripped 1 base from V and 6 bases from J, with 13 bases between. Germline CDR1 MNHNS, CDR2 SASEGT. The CDR3 runs to 15 residues. The CDR3 is CASSEVGGGAQPQHF. The CDR3 DNA sequence: TGTGCCAGCAGTGAAGTCGGCGGGGGAGCTCAGCCCCAGCATTTT.

This chain connects TRBV7-9 to TRBJ2-1; D is unresolved. Germline CDR1 SEHNR, CDR2 FQNEAQ (reference sequence). V lost 3 bases, J lost 5 bases, and 8 bases lay in between. CDR3 length: 13 amino acids. CDR3: CASSFEVDNEQFF. CDR3 nucleotides: TGTGCCAGCAGCTTTGAGGTGGACAATGAGCAGTTCTTC. Looking up the rest from reference TRBV7-9 and TRBJ2-1 gives the full variable domain: DTGVSQNPRHKITKRGQNVTFRCDPISEHNRLYWYRQTLGQGPEFLTYFQNEAQLEKSRLLSDRFSAERPKGSFSTLEIQRTEQGDSAMYLCASSFEVDNEQFFGPGTRLTVL.

CDR3 residues: CASSPGGSNQPQHF. In DNA form, the CDR3 reads TGTGCCAGCAGCCCAGGTGGCAGCAATCAGCCCCAGCATTTT. The chain employs TRBV7-9 and TRBJ1-5; D is unresolved. Germline V gene sequence: CDR1 SEHNR, CDR2 FQNEAQ (reference sequence). This CDR3 is built from 14 residues. The ends were cut back, 5 bases at V and 1 base at J, with 9 bases in the middle.

J is TRBJ1-1 and V is TRBV27; 12 positions match TRBD1. V shed 5 bases and J 6 bases; nucleotides not matched to a gene: 7. Germline assignment: CDR1 MNHEY and CDR2 SMNVEV (reference sequence). The CDR3 consists of 15 residues. Here the CDR3 DNA reads TGTGCCAGCAGTCTCTCCGGGACAGGGGGCTCTGAAGCTTTCTTT. Its protein product is CASSLSGTGGSEAFF.

The V and J genes are TRBV6-5 and TRBJ2-1; no reliable D call. CDR3 size: 13 residues. Trimming shortened V by 0 bases and J by 8 bases, and 8 bases separated the two germline ends. Germline CDR1 reads MNHEY; CDR2 reads SVGAGI. The CDR3 DNA is TGTGCCAGCAGTTACTCGAGGTACGATGAGCAGTTCTTC. Its protein product is CASSYSRYDEQFF.

The chain uses TRBV4-2 and TRBJ1-1, with D tentatively TRBD1 (5 bases). V shed 0 bases and J shed 6 bases, with 14 bases lying between them. Germline assignment: CDR1 LGHNA and CDR2 YNFKEQ. The CDR3 is 15 amino acids. The CDR3 sequence is CASSQDAAGGAEAFF. DNA of the CDR3: TGTGCCAGCAGCCAAGATGCGGCGGGGGGGGCTGAAGCTTTCTTT.

The rearrangement links TRBV6-5 to TRBJ1-1; no definite D call. V was cut by 6 bases and J by 0 bases, with 8 bases left in between. The length of the CDR3 is 13 residues. From germline, CDR1 is MNHEY and CDR2 SVGAGI. The CDR3 region is CASRWAVNTEAFF. For the CDR3, the DNA is TGTGCCAGCAGGTGGGCAGTGAACACTGAAGCTTTCTTT.